The 8 T cell receptor beta chains given below trace back to one sample, sequenced in a study of blood T cell repertoires in COVID-19. The method was immunoSEQ multiplex PCR; TCRdb's version includes in-frame clones alone and lacks a portion of them. The sample has fewer than 300,000 clones; about nine tenths are singletons. Source material: PBMCs or T cells enriched from blood (not recorded which). These receptors originate from a woman aged 30 to 39 who had recovered from COVID-19.

This sequence joins TRBV21-1 and TRBJ2-1; the D call in the table, TRBD1, was not verified against the DNA. TRBV21-1 is flagged as a pseudogene. The length of the CDR3 is 13 residues. CDR3 bases: TGTGCCAGCAGCAAAACCACGGACAGGGCAACGTTCTTC. It is translated as CASSKTTDRATFF.

The chain has TRBV27 and TRBJ1-2; TRBD1 aligns across 8 bases. The CDR3 has 14 residues. Germline loops: CDR1 MNHEY, CDR2 SMNVEV (reference sequence). After removal of 5 bases from V and 7 bases from J, the junction contained 9 bases not matched to a gene. The CDR3 nucleotides read TGTGCCAGCAGTACGGACAGGGAAGTGTTTGGCTACACCTTC. Protein: CASSTDREVFGYTF.

This clone was picked up one time. The rearrangement joins TRBV6-2 or TRBV6-3 to TRBJ2-7, with D tentatively TRBD2 (5 bases). Trimming pared 1 base from V and 4 bases from J, leaving 20 bases between. Looked up from germline, CDR1 is MNHEY and CDR2 is SVGEGT. This CDR3 has 17 residues. The CDR3 loop reads CASSYYLEEGLPYEQYF. The DNA for the CDR3 is TGTGCCAGCAGTTACTATTTGGAGGAAGGCCTCCCATACGAGCAGTACTTC.

The chain has TRBV6-9 and TRBJ1-4; no firm D call. The CDR3 is made up of 14 amino acids. Germline V gene data show CDR1 as MNHGY and CDR2 as SVAAGI. Trimming took 4 bases from V and 0 from J, leaving 6 bases between them. CDR3 protein: CASSLQPTNEKLFF. CDR3 bases: TGTGCCAGCAGTTTACAGCCAACTAATGAAAAACTGTTTTTT.

The chain employs TRBV6-2 or TRBV6-3 and TRBJ1-5, with 7 bases lining up with TRBD1. The CDR3 spans 12 residues. With V trimmed by 5 bases and J by 7 bases, 2 bases remained unmatched. Germline lookup yields CDR1 MNHEY and CDR2 SVGEGT. CDR3 bases: TGTGCCAGCAGTACAGGGGCCCAGCCCCAGCATTTT. Residues: CASSTGAQPQHF.

The chain joins TRBV7-9 to TRBJ1-5; D is uncertain. Trimming pared 4 bases from V and 5 bases from J, leaving 12 bases between. Germline loops: CDR1 SEHNR, CDR2 FQNEAQ (reference sequence). This CDR3 is 14 amino acids long. For the CDR3, the DNA is TGTGCCAGCAGCTCCGGAGGGCCTCATCAGCCCCAGCATTTT. Residues: CASSSGGPHQPQHF. The full variable domain, in which reference TRBV7-9 and TRBJ1-5 provide the parts outside the CDR3, is DTGVSQNPRHKITKRGQNVTFRCDPISEHNRLYWYRQTLGQGPEFLTYFQNEAQLEKSRLLSDRFSAERPKGSFSTLEIQRTEQGDSAMYLCASSSGGPHQPQHFGDGTRLSIL.

The CDR3 DNA reads as TGCGCCAGCAGCATGGGACAGGGGGGGAATGAGCAGTTCTTC. Its translation is CASSMGQGGNEQFF. This chain connects TRBV5-1 to TRBJ2-1; 11 nucleotides match TRBD1. J gave up 7 bases and V 4 bases, and 4 bases lay outside the gene matches. The CDR3 runs 14 residues. Germline values: CDR1 SGHRS, CDR2 YFSETQ.

J is TRBJ2-5 and V is TRBV28; TRBD1 aligns across 9 bases. After removal of 5 bases from V and 5 bases from J, the junction contained 3 bases not matched to a gene. Germline CDR1 is MDHEN and CDR2 is SYDVKM. This CDR3 region has 13 residues. CDR3 in DNA: TGTGCCAGCAGTAACAGGGGGCGCGAGACCCAGTACTTC. Amino acids: CASSNRGRETQYF. Full variable domain (outside the CDR3, taken from reference TRBV28 and TRBJ2-5): DVKVTQSSRYLVKRTGEKVFLECVQDMDHENMFWYRQDPGLGLRLIYFSYDVKMKEKGDIPEGYSVSREKKERFSLILESASTNQTSMYLCASSNRGRETQYFGPGTRLLVL.